This T cell receptor (beta chain) was captured by sequencing in a study of CD8 T cells in ankylosing spondylitis. TCRdb processed the 5' RACE reads anew with MiXCR; each CDR3 protein has one entry. The sample has fewer than 450,000 distinct CDR3 sequences; under 20% are singletons. With regard to this clonotype: Antigen specificity is unknown.

General study points: For ankylosing spondylitis blood, a TCR beta motif of about eight highly homologous variants appeared characteristic.

Sequencing was carried out using blood, either unsorted or a sorted T cell fraction (not recorded which). This sequence was found in a male donor with ankylosing spondylitis.

CDR3 DNA sequence: TGTGCCAGCAGCTTAGCGGCCACAGGGTTTCAGCCCCAGCATTTT. Protein: CASSLAATGFQPQHF. The chain uses TRBV7-8 and TRBJ1-5; D is perhaps TRBD1 (6 bases). Trimming took off 0 bases at V and 6 bases at J, with 12 bases between the two ends. Germline CDR1 and CDR2: SGHVS and FQNEAQ. CDR3 length equals 15 residues.